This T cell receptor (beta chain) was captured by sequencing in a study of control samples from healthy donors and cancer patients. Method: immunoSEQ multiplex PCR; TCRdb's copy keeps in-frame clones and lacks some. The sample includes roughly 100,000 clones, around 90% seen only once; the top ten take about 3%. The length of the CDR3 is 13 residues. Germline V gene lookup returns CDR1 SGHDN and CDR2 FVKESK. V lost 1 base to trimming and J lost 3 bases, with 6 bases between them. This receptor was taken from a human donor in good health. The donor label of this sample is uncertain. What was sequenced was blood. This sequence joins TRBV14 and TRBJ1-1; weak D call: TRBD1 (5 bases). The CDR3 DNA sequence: TGTGCCAGCAGCCAAGTCAGGGACACTGAAGCTTTCTTT. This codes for CASSQVRDTEAFF.